This entry describes one T cell receptor beta chain. These data come from a study of blood T cell repertoires in COVID-19. In the authors' workflow: Nucleated cell number was recorded as an estimate derived from reference gene primer amplification. Only in-frame clones appear in the TCRdb table, and some are missing; sequencing was by immunoSEQ multiplex PCR. V and J calls plus clone size are reproduced from that table; the DNA served to infer D and trimming. The profile covers 220,000 or so clones, with around four fifths appearing a single time and 15% to 20% taken by the ten largest. The V gene's germline CDR1 is LGHDT and CDR2 YNNKEL (reference sequence). The CDR3 covers 16 residues. Trimming took 4 bases from V and 2 from J; bases not matched to a gene: 9.

The chain combines TRBV3-1 (or the pseudogene TRBV3-2) with TRBJ2-3; 7 bases are a match to TRBD1. The clonotype originates from a man aged 25 to 40 with active or convalescent COVID-19. Sequenced sample: peripheral blood. The CDR3 protein is CASSRLIGTDTDTQYF. In DNA form, the CDR3 reads TGTGCCAGCAGCCGACTTATCGGGACAGACACAGATACGCAGTATTTT.